One sample yielded the 14 T cell receptor beta chains listed below, sequenced in a study of cytomegalovirus exposure and HLA in healthy donors. PCR primers comprised 60 Vbeta and 13 Jbeta primers. Measured with immunoSEQ multiplex PCR; TCRdb has only the in-frame clones, and not every one. The sample's table shows about 150,000 clones. The material sequenced was PBMCs. The receptors were gathered from a woman between 45 and 65 years old in good health and CMV-seronegative.

To note about this clone: This CDR3 is also generated by other DNA sequences in the sample. The chain links TRBV5-1 to TRBJ1-1; no clear D. The CDR3 is 16 amino acids. With 4 bases removed from V and 3 bases from J, the gap between germline ends came to 19 bases. Per germline, CDR1 SGHRS and CDR2 YFSETQ. The CDR3 sequence is CASSPSGGVRDTEAFF. CDR3 DNA sequence: TGCGCCAGCAGCCCTTCGGGCGGGGTACGGGACACTGAAGCTTTCTTT.

The chain carries TRBV19 and TRBJ2-2; 9 bases match TRBD1. The CDR3 is 17 residues long. Trimming removed 4 bases from V and 6 bases from J; junction bases left unmatched: 12. CDR1 is LNHDA, CDR2 SQIVND, per germline (reference sequence). CDR3 nucleotide sequence: TGTGCCAGTAGTAGCAGGGCCGGACAGGGGATTCCCGGGGAGCTGTTTTTT. Translating gives CASSSRAGQGIPGELFF.

The chain is built from TRBV9 and TRBJ1-6; the D gene is possibly TRBD1 (5 bases). V dropped 4 bases and J dropped 7 bases, with 15 bases sitting between them. CDR1 SGDLS and CDR2 YYNGEE come from the germline V gene. This CDR3 is built from 15 residues. The CDR3 DNA follows: TGTGCCAGCAGCCCGGGGCAGGGAGGAAATTCACCCCTCCACTTT. Protein sequence: CASSPGQGGNSPLHF.

The gene calls are TRBV6-1 and TRBJ2-3, with 11 bases aligning to TRBD2. The CDR3 is 14 residues long. The V gene end was trimmed by 6 bases and the J gene end by 7 bases; junction bases not matched to a gene: 6. Germline-derived CDR1 and CDR2 are MNHNS and SASEGT. CDR3 sequence: CASSVAGGRHTQYF. CDR3 nucleotide sequence: TGTGCCAGCAGCGTAGCGGGGGGGCGCCATACGCAGTATTTT.

The V gene is TRBV19, the J gene TRBJ2-3; 7 positions match TRBD1. Unmatched junction bases numbered 6, after V lost 7 bases and J lost 2 bases. Germline V lookup: CDR1 LNHDA, CDR2 SQIVND (reference sequence). This CDR3 has 14 residues. CDR3 region: CASKPGQYTDTQYF. The CDR3 DNA follows: TGTGCCAGTAAACCGGGACAGTACACAGATACGCAGTATTTT.

The chain carries TRBV2 and TRBJ2-7; 7 bases align to TRBD1. CDR1 and CDR2 (germline): SNHLY, FYNNEI. Trimming at V came to 5 bases and at J to 5 bases, leaving 12 bases not matched to a gene. The CDR3 spans 15 residues. CDR3 in amino acids: CASSPSTGTVHEQYF. As DNA, the CDR3 is TGTGCCAGCAGTCCCTCGACAGGGACGGTCCACGAGCAGTACTTC.

The rearrangement uses TRBV7-9 and TRBJ2-7, with 8 bases identical to TRBD1. The CDR3 runs to 16 residues. V shed 5 bases, J shed 2 bases, and the junction held 11 bases outside the gene matches. CDR1 and CDR2 (germline): SEHNR, FQNEAQ (reference sequence). CDR3 in DNA: TGTGCCAGCAGCCCGCGGACAGGGCGAGGGGCCTACGAGCAGTACTTC. It yields the protein CASSPRTGRGAYEQYF.

The chain links TRBV10-2 to TRBJ1-1; D ambiguous. Trimming stripped 6 bases from V and 4 bases from J, with 18 bases between. This CDR3 has 15 amino acids. Germline assignment: CDR1 WSHSY and CDR2 SAAADI. The DNA for the CDR3 is TGCGCCAGCAGATTGGCGGCCTCGAGAGGCACTGAAGCTTTCTTT. Protein sequence: CASRLAASRGTEAFF.

V gene TRBV19 combines with J gene TRBJ1-5; D uncertain. The length of the CDR3 is 14 residues. Germline CDR1 LNHDA, CDR2 SQIVND (reference sequence). Trimming stripped 1 base from V and 3 bases from J, with 7 bases between. CDR3 in DNA: TGTGCCAGTAGTATAGGCAGAATCAATCAGCCCCAGCATTTT. Translated: CASSIGRINQPQHF.

V usage is TRBV7-9 and J usage is TRBJ2-7; 9 nucleotides line up with TRBD1. With 1 base clipped from V and 3 bases from J, the junction kept 7 bases outside the gene matches. Germline V gene lookup returns CDR1 SEHNR and CDR2 FQNEAQ (reference sequence). The CDR3 has 16 residues. CDR3 protein: CASSLGTGTGHYEQYF. Here the CDR3 DNA reads TGTGCCAGCAGCTTAGGGACCGGGACAGGGCACTACGAGCAGTACTTC.

J is TRBJ1-2 and V is TRBV9; the D gene is possibly TRBD1 (6 bases). The length of the CDR3 is 13 residues. Looked up from germline, CDR1 is SGDLS and CDR2 is YYNGEE. V was trimmed by 4 bases and J by 8 bases, leaving 15 bases between them. CDR3 nucleotide sequence: TGTGCCAGCAGCCTACAGGGTCTGGGAGGCTACACCTTC. This codes for CASSLQGLGGYTF.

The V gene is TRBV5-1, the J gene TRBJ2-5; 13 nucleotides align to TRBD2. Germline V gene data show CDR1 as SGHRS and CDR2 as YFSETQ. The CDR3 is 16 amino acids. Losses at the gene ends were 4 bases for V and 5 bases for J; bases not matched to a gene: 8. CDR3 region: CASSSGTSGTRETQYF. In DNA form, the CDR3 reads TGCGCCAGCAGCAGCGGGACTAGCGGGACCCGGGAGACCCAGTACTTC.

This chain connects TRBV7-9 to TRBJ2-7; no clear D gene. Germline V lookup: CDR1 SEHNR, CDR2 FQNEAQ (reference sequence). V shed 1 base and J shed 3 bases, with 10 bases lying between them. This CDR3 contains 14 residues. CDR3 nucleotide sequence: TGTGCCAGCAGCTTAGGCGACAACAGCTACGAGCAGTACTTC. It encodes CASSLGDNSYEQYF.

The chain uses TRBV27 and TRBJ1-1; D gene uncertain. The V gene's germline CDR1 is MNHEY and CDR2 SMNVEV (reference sequence). CDR3 size: 15 residues. V was cut by 5 bases and J by 1 base, with 14 bases left in between. CDR3 loop: CASSPFWAENTEAFF. DNA of the CDR3: TGTGCCAGCAGTCCCTTTTGGGCAGAGAACACTGAAGCTTTCTTT.